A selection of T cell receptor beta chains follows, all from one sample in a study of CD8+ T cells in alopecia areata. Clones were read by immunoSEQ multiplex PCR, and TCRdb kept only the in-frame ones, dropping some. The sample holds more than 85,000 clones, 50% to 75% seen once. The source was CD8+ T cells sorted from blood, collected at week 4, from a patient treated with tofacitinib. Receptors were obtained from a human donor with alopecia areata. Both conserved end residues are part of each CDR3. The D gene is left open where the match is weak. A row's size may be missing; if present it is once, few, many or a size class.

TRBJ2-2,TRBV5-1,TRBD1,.,CASSSGQGVPGELFF,TGCGCCAGCAGCTCGGGACAGGGGGTCCCCGGGGAGCTGTTTTTT
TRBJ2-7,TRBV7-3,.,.,CASSPTLAAVREQYF,TGTGCCAGCAGCCCTACACTAGCAGCCGTGCGCGAGCAGTACTTC
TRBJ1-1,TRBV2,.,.,CASRGTEAFF,TGTGCCAGCAGGGGCACTGAAGCTTTCTTT
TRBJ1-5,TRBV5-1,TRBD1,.,CASSLGTGVDQPQHF,TGCGCCAGCAGCTTAGGGACAGGTGTCGATCAGCCCCAGCATTTT
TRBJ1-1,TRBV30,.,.,CAWSPGMNTEAFF,TGTGCCTGGAGCCCAGGGATGAACACTGAAGCTTTCTTT
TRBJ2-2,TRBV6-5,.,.,CASSLAPGTGELFF,TGTGCCAGCAGTCTAGCGCCCGGGACCGGGGAGCTGTTTTTT
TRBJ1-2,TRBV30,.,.,CAWSVPDYGYTF,TGTGCCTGGAGTGTACCAGACTATGGCTACACCTTC
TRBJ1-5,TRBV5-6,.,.,CASSLGGGGGQPQHF,TGTGCCAGCAGCTTGGGCGGTGGGGGCGGTCAGCCCCAGCATTTT
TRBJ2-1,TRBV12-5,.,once,CASGLGVKNEQFF,TGTGCTAGTGGTTTGGGGGTTAAGAATGAGCAGTTCTTC
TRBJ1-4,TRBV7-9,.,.,CASSLVLQADEELFF,TGTGCCAGCAGCTTAGTCCTCCAGGCGGATGAAGAACTGTTTTTT
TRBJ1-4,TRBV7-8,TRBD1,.,CASSSRQGPNEKLFF,TGCGCCAGCAGCTCCCGACAGGGCCCTAATGAAAAACTGTTTTTT
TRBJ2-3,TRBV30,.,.,CAWSVNWDTQYF,TGTGCCTGGAGTGTAAATTGGGATACGCAGTATTTT
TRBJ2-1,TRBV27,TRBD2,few,CASSPVGAGNEQFF,TGTGCCAGCAGCCCTGTCGGAGCGGGAAATGAGCAGTTCTTC
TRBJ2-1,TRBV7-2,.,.,CASRTGFDEQFF,TGTGCCAGCAGAACAGGGTTCGATGAGCAGTTCTTC
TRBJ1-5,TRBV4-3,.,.,CASSQDSAGVDQPQHF,TGCGCCAGCAGCCAAGATTCCGCGGGAGTGGATCAGCCCCAGCATTTT
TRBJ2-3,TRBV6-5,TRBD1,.,CASSAQGGTDTQYF,TGTGCCAGCAGTGCTCAGGGGGGCACAGATACGCAGTATTTT
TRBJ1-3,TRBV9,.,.,CASSVDTLAGNTIYF,TGTGCCAGCAGCGTAGACACCTTAGCCGGAAACACCATATATTTT
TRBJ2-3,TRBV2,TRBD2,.,CASSSTRTSGSTDTQYF,TGTGCCAGCAGTTCTACCAGGACTAGCGGGAGCACAGATACGCAGTATTTT
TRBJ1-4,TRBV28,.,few,CASRRLNRDPTEKLFF,TGTGCCAGCAGGCGGCTTAACAGGGACCCCACTGAAAAACTGTTTTTT
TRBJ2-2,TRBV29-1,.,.,CSVDSPNTGELFF,TGCAGCGTTGACAGTCCGAACACCGGGGAGCTGTTTTTT
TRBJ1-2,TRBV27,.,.,CASSLGGDSYGYTF,TGTGCCAGCAGCCTCGGGGGAGACTCCTATGGCTACACCTTC
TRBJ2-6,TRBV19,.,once,CASRNSGANVLTF,TGTGCCAGTAGGAACTCTGGGGCCAACGTCCTGACTTTC
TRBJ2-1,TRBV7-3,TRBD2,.,CASSAGLADYNEQFF,TGTGCCAGCAGCGCCGGACTAGCGGACTACAATGAGCAGTTCTTC
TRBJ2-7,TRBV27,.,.,CASSWESSYEQYF,TGTGCCAGCAGTTGGGAGTCCTCCTACGAGCAGTACTTC
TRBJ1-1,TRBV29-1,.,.,CSVVGDANTEAFF,TGCAGCGTTGTAGGGGATGCGAACACTGAAGCTTTCTTT